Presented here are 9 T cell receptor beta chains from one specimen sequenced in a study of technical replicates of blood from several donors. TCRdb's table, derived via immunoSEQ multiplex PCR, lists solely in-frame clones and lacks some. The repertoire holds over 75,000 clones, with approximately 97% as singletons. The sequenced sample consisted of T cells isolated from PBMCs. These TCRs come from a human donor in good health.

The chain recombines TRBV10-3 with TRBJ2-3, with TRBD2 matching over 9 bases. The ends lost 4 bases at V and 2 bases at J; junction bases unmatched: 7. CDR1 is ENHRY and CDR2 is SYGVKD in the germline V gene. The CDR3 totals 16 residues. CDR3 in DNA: TGTGCCATCAGTGCTAGCGGGATGGTGGTCACAGATACGCAGTATTTT. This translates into CAISASGMVVTDTQYF.

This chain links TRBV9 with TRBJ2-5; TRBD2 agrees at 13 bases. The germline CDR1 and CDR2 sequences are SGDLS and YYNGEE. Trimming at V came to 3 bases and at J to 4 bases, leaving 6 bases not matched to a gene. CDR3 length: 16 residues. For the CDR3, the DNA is TGTGCCAGCAGCGAACTAGCGGGAGGGGGGGCAGAGACCCAGTACTTC. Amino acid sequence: CASSELAGGGAETQYF.

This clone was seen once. The CDR3 DNA reads as TGCGCCAGCAGCCATCAACACCGGACTAGCGGGTTCTTCGCGAACACCGGGGAGCTGTTTTTT. It codes for CASSHQHRTSGFFANTGELFF. The chain is built from TRBV4-1 and TRBJ2-2, with TRBD2 matching 11 bases. Trimming cost V 3 bases and J 0 bases; bases outside gene matches: 15. The CDR3 length is 21 residues. Germline CDR1 MGHRA, CDR2 YSYEKL.

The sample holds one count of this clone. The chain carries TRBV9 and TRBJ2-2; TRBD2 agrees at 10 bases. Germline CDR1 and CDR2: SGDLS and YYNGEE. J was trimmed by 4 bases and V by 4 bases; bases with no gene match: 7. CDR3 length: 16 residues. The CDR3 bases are TGTGCCAGCAGCCGTGGACTAGCGGAGCCCACCGGGGAGCTGTTTTTT. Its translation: CASSRGLAEPTGELFF. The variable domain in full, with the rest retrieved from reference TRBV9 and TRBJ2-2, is DSGVTQTPKHLITATGQRVTLRCSPRSGDLSVYWYQQSLDQGLQFLIQYYNGEERAKGNILERFSAQQFPDLHSELNLSSLELGDSALYFCASSRGLAEPTGELFFGEGSRLTVL.

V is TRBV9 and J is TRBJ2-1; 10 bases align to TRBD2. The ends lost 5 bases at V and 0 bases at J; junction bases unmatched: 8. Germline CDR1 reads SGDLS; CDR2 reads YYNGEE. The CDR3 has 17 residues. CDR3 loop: CASSGLAGAHSYNEQFF. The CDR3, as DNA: TGTGCCAGCAGTGGTCTAGCGGGAGCCCACTCCTACAATGAGCAGTTCTTC.

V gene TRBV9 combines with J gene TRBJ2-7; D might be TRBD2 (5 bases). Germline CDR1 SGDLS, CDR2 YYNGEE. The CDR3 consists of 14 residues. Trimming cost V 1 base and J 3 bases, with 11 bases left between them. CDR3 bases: TGTGCCAGCAGCGTATCCAGCGGTTACTACGAGCAGTACTTC. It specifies CASSVSSGYYEQYF.

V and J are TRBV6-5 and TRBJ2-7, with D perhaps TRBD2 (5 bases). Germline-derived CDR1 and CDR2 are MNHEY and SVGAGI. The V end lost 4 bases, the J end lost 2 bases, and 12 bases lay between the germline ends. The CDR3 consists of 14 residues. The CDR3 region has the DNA TGTGCCAGCAGTTGGGATAGCGAGACCTACGAGCAGTACTTC. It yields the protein CASSWDSETYEQYF.

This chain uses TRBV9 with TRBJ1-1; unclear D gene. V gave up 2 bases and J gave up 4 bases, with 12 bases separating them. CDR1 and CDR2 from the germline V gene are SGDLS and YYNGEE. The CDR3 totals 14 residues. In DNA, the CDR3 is TGTGCCAGCAGCGTCCGTCAGGTACCCACTGAAGCTTTCTTT. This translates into CASSVRQVPTEAFF.

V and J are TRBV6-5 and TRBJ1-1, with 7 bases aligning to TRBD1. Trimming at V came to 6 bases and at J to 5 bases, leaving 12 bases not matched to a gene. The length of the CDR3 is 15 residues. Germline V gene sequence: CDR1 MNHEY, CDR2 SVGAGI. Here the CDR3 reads CASSPDRQGITEAFF. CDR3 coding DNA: TGTGCCAGCAGCCCTGATCGACAGGGTATAACTGAAGCTTTCTTT.